This TCR beta chain stems from a study of quantifying T cell responses using KT2 cells. Overall study context: Reverse transcription used primers in the TCR alpha and beta constant regions.

The CDR3 sequence is 14 residues long. Trimming took 6 bases from V and 6 from J; bases not matched to a gene: 8. Germline V lookup: CDR1 SNHLY, CDR2 FYNNEI. The cDNA 3' end received a ligated oligonucleotide with a UMI. First-round PCR used four to five cycles and beta primers RC1.1 and RC1.2 covering TRBC1 and TRBC2. Starting with the second PCR, alpha and beta TCR chains went through separate processing. In TCRdb, the UMI-ligation and nested PCR reads were re-called with MiXCR into one record per CDR3 protein. This table holds tens of thousands of distinct CDR3 sequences, around an eighth found once.

This TCR derives from a human donor. The sequenced sample consisted of PBMCs spiked with cells of the T cell clone KT2. V and J are TRBV2 and TRBJ2-5; 9 bases are shared with TRBD2. The CDR3 DNA sequence: TGTGCCAGCAGGGAGACTAGCGGTGGACAGACCCAGTACTTC. Translation: CASRETSGGQTQYF.